The clone carrying this T cell receptor beta chain was detected only once. Its antigen is undetermined. TCRdb's table, derived via immunoSEQ multiplex PCR, lists solely in-frame clones and lacks some. This table has around 700,000 clones, 60% to 80% appearing once. The entry originates in a study of shared clonotypes between healthy human individuals. Points from the study as a whole: Sorted-subset sequencing, rarefaction showed, was incomplete despite large depth.

Germline CDR1 reads SNHLY; CDR2 reads FYNNEI. The length of the CDR3 is 16 residues. The V end lost 3 bases, the J end lost 4 bases, and 17 bases lay between the germline ends. The chain has TRBV2 and TRBJ2-3; D is tentatively TRBD1 or TRBD2 (7 bases each). Sequenced material: memory CD4+ T cells sorted from blood. Subset specified: CD45RA-negative fraction. The clonotype was recovered from a woman in her twenties or thirties in good health. The DNA for the CDR3 is TGTGCCAGCAGTGATATGGGGGGGACAGCTGCAGATACGCAGTATTTT. This codes for CASSDMGGTAADTQYF. The entire variable domain, with the rest obtained from reference TRBV2 and TRBJ2-3, is as follows: EPEVTQTPSHQVTQMGQEVILRCVPISNHLYFYWYRQILGQKVEFLVSFYNNEISEKSEIFDDQFSVERPDGSNFTLKIRSTKLEDSAMYFCASSDMGGTAADTQYFGPGTRLTVL.